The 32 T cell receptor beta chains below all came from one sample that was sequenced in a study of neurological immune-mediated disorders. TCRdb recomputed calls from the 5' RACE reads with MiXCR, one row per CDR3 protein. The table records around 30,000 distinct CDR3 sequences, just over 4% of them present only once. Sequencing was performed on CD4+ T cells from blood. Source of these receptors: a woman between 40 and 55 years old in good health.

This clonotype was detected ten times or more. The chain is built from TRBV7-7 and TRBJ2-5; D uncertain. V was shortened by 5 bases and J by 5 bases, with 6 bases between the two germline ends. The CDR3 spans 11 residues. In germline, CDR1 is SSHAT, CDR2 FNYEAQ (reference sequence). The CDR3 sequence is CASSVGETQYF. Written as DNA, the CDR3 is TGTGCCAGCAGCGTAGGGGAGACCCAGTACTTC.

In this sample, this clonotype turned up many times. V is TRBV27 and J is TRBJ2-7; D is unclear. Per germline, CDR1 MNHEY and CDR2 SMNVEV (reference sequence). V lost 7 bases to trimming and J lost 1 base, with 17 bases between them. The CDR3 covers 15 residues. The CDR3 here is CASKPQRGNSYEQYF. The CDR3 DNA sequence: TGTGCCAGCAAACCACAACGAGGTAATTCCTACGAGCAGTACTTC.

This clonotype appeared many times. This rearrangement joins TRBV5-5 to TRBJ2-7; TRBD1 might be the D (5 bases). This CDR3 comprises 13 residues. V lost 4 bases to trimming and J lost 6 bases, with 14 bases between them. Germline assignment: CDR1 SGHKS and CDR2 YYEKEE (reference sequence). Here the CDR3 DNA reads TGTGCCAGCAGCCACCGGACACTTCTCGAGCAGTACTTC. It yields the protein CASSHRTLLEQYF.

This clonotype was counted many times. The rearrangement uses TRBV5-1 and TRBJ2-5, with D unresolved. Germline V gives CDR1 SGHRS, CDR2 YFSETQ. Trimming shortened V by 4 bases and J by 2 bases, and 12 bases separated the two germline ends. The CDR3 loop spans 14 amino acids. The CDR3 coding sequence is TGCGCCAGCAGCCCCGCAGCTGTACAAGAGACCCAGTACTTC. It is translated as CASSPAAVQETQYF.

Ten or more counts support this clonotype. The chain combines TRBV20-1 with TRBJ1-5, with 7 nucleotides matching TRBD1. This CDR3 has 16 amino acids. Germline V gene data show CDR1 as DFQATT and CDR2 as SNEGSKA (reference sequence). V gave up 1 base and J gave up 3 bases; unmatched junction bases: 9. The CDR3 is CSARATGSRVNQPQHF. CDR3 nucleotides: TGCAGTGCTAGAGCGACAGGGTCGAGGGTCAATCAGCCCCAGCATTTT.

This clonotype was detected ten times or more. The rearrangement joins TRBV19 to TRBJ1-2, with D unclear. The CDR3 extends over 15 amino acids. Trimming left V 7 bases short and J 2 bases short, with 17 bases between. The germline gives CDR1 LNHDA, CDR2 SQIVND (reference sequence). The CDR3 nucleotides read TGTGCCAGTAACACTCGGAGGGAGATCAACTATGGCTACACCTTC. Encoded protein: CASNTRREINYGYTF.

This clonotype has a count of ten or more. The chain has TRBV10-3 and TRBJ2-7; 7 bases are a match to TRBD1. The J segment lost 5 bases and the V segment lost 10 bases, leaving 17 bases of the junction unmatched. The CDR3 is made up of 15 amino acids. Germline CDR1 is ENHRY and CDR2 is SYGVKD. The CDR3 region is CASAGESGGMNEQYF. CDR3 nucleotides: TGTGCCAGTGCTGGGGAGTCAGGGGGAATGAACGAGCAGTACTTC.

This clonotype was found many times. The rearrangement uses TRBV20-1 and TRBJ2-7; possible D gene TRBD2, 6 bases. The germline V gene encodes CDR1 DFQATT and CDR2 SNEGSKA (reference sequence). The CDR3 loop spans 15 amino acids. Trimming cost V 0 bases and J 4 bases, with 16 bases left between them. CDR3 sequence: CSARDRGLGGYEQYF. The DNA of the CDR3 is TGCAGTGCTAGAGATCGGGGCTTAGGAGGGTACGAGCAGTACTTC.

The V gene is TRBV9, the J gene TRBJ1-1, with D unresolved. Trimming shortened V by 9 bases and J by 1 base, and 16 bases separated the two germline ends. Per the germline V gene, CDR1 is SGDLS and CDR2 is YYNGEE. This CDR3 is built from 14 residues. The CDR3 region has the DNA TGTGCCATTAGCGTAGCTCCAGGGAACACTGAAGCTTTCTTT. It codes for CAISVAPGNTEAFF. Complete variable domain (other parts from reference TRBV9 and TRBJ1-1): DSGVTQTPKHLITATGQRVTLRCSPRSGDLSVYWYQQSLDQGLQFLIQYYNGEERAKGNILERFSAQQFPDLHSELNLSSLELGDSALYFCAISVAPGNTEAFFGQGTRLTVV.

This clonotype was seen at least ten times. In DNA form, the CDR3 reads TGTGCCAGCACACTCGGGAGGAACACTGAAGCTTTCTTT. This codes for CASTLGRNTEAFF. This rearrangement joins TRBV6-1 to TRBJ1-1; D gene uncertain. V lost 7 bases to trimming and J lost 1 base, with 10 bases between them. CDR1 and CDR2 (germline): MNHNS, SASEGT. CDR3 length: 13 residues.

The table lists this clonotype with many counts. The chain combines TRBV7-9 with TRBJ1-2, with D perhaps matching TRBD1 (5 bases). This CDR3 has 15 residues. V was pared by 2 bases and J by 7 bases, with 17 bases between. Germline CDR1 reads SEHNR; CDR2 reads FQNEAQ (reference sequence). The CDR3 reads CASSLYLRDEGGYTF. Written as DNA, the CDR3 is TGTGCCAGCAGCTTATATCTGAGGGACGAAGGTGGCTACACCTTC. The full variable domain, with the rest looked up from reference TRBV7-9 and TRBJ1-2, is DTGVSQNPRHKITKRGQNVTFRCDPISEHNRLYWYRQTLGQGPEFLTYFQNEAQLEKSRLLSDRFSAERPKGSFSTLEIQRTEQGDSAMYLCASSLYLRDEGGYTFGSGTRLTVV.

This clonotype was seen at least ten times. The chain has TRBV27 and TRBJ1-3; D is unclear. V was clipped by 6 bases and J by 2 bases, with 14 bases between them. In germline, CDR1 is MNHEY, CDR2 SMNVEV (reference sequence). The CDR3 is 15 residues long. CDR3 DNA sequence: TGTGCCAGCAGGAAGGACCAGACCCCTGGAAACACCATATATTTT. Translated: CASRKDQTPGNTIYF.

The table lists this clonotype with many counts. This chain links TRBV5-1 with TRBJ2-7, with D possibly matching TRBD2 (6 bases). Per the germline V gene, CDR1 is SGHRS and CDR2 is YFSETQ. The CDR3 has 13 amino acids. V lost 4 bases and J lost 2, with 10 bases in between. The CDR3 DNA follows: TGCGCCAGCAGCCCTTCGGGGGCCTACGAGCAGTACTTC. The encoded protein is CASSPSGAYEQYF.

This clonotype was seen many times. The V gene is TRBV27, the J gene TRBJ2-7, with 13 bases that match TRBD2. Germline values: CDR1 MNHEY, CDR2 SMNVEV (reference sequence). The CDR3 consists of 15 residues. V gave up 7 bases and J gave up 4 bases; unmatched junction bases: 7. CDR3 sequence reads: CASNPLAGGPYEQYF. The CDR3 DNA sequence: TGTGCCAGCAATCCACTAGCGGGAGGGCCTTACGAGCAGTACTTC.

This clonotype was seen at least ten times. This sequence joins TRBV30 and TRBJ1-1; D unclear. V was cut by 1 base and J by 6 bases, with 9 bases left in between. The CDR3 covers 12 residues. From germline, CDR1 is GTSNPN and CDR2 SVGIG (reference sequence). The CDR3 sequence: CAWSAVAAEAFF. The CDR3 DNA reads TGTGCCTGGAGTGCGGTTGCCGCTGAAGCTTTCTTT.

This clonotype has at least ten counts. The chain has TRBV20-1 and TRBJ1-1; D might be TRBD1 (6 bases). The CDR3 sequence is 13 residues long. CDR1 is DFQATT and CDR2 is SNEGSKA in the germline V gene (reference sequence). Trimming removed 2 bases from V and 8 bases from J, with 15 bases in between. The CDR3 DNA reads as TGCAGTGCTAGATCAGGGGTTGGGTGGGAAGCTTTCTTT. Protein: CSARSGVGWEAFF.

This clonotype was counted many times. The CDR3 spells CASSWTLSAAFF. The CDR3 DNA reads TGTGCCAGCAGCTGGACCCTATCGGCGGCTTTCTTT. V usage is TRBV5-6 and J usage is TRBJ1-1, with unresolved D. Germline assignment: CDR1 SGHDT and CDR2 YYEEEE. The ends were cut back, 3 bases at V and 11 bases at J, with 14 bases in the middle. The CDR3 length is 12 residues.

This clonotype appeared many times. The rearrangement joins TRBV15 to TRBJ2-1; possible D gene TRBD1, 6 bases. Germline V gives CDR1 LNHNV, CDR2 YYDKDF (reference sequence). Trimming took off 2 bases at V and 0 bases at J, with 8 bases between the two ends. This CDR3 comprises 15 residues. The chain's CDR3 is CATSRRGSSYNEQFF. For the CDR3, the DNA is TGTGCCACCAGCAGAAGGGGGAGCTCCTACAATGAGCAGTTCTTC.

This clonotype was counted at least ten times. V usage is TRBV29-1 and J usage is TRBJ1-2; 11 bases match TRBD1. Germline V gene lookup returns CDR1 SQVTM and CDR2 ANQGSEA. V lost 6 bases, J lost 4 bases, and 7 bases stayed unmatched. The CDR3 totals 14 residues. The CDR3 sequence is CSVDGTGGTYGYTF. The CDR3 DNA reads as TGCAGCGTGGACGGGACAGGGGGGACCTATGGCTACACCTTC.

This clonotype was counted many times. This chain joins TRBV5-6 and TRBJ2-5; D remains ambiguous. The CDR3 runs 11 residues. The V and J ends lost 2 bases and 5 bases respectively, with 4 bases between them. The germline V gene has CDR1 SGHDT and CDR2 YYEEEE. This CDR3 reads CASSFRETQYF. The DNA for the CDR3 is TGTGCCAGCAGCTTTAGGGAGACCCAGTACTTC. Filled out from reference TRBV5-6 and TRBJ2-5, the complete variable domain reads DAGVTQSPTHLIKTRGQQVTLRCSPKSGHDTVSWYQQALGQGPQFIFQYYEEEERQRGNFPDRFSGHQFPNYSSELNVNALLLGDSALYLCASSFRETQYFGPGTRLLVL.

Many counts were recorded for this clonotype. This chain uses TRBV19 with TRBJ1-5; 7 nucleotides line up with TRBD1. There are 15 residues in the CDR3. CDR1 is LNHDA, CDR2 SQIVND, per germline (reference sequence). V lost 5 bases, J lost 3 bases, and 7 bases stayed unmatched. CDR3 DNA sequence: TGTGCCAGTAGTCGACAGGGAGACTTCAATCAGCCCCAGCATTTT. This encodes CASSRQGDFNQPQHF.

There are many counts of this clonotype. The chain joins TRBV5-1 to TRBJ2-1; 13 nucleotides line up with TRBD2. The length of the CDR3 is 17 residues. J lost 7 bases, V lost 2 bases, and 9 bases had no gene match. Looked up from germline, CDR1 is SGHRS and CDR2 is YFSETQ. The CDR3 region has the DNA TGCGCCAGCAGCTTAGGGACTAGCGGGAAGGGAAGGAATGAGCAGTTCTTC. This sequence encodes CASSLGTSGKGRNEQFF.

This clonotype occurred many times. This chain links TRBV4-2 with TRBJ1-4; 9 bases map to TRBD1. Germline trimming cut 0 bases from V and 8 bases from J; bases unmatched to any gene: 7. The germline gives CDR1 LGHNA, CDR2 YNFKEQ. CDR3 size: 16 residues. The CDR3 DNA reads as TGTGCCAGCAGCCAAGAAGGACAGGGGAAAGGAGAAAAACTGTTTTTT. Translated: CASSQEGQGKGEKLFF.

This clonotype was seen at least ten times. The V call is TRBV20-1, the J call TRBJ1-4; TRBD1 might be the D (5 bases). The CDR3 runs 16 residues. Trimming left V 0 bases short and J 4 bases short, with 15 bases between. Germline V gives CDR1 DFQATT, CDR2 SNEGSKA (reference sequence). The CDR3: CSAREPSGMVNEKLFF. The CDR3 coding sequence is TGCAGTGCTAGAGAACCCTCAGGGATGGTTAATGAAAAACTGTTTTTT.

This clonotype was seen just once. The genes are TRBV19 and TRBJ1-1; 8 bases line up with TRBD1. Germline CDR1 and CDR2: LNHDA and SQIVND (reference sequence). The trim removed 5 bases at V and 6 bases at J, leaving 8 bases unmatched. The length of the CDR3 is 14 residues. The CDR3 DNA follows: TGTGCCAGTAGTCCCCGGACAGGGTTCGCTGAAGCTTTCTTT. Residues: CASSPRTGFAEAFF.

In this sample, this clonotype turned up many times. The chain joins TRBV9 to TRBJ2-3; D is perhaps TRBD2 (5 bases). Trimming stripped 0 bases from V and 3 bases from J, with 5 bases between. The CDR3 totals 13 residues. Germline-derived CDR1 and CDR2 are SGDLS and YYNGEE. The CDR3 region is CASSVGTTDTQYF. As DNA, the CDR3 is TGTGCCAGCAGCGTAGGGACTACAGATACGCAGTATTTT.

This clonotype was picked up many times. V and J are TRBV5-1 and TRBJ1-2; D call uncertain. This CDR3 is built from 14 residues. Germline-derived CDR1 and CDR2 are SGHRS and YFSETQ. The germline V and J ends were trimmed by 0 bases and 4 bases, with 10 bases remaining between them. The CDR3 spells CASSLEGASYGYTF. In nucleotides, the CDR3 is TGCGCCAGCAGCTTGGAGGGTGCGAGCTATGGCTACACCTTC. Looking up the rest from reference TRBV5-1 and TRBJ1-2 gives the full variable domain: KAGVTQTPRYLIKTRGQQVTLSCSPISGHRSVSWYQQTPGQGLQFLFEYFSETQRNKGNFPGRFSGRQFSNSRSEMNVSTLELGDSALYLCASSLEGASYGYTFGSGTRLTVV.

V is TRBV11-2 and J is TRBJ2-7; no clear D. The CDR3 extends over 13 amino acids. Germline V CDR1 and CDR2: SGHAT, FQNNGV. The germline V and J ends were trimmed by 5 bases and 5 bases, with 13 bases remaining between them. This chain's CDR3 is CASSPNLRNEQYF. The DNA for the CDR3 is TGTGCCAGCAGCCCCAATTTAAGGAACGAGCAGTACTTC.

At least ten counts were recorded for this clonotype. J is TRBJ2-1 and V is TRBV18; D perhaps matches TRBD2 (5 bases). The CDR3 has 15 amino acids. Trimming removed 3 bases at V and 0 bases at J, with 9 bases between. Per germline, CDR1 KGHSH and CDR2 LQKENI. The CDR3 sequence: CASSPERSSYNEQFF. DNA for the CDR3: TGTGCCAGCTCACCGGAGCGGAGCTCCTACAATGAGCAGTTCTTC.

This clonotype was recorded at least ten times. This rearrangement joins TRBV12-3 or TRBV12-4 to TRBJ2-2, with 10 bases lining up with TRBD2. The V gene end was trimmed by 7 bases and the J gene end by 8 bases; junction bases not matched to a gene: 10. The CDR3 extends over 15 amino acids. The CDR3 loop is CASNIASGGRGELFF. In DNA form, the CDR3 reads TGTGCCAGCAACATAGCTAGCGGGGGAAGGGGGGAGCTGTTTTTT.

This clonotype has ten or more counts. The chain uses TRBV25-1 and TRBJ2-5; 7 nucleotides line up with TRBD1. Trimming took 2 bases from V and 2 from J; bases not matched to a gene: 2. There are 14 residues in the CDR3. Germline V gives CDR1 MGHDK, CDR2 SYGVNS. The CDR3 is CASSEQGEQETQYF. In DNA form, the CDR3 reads TGTGCCAGCAGTGAACAGGGGGAACAAGAGACCCAGTACTTC.

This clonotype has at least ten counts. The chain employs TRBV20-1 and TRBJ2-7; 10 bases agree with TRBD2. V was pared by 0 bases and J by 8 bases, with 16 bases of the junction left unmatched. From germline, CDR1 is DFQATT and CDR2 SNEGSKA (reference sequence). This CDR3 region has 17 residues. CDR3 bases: TGCAGTGCTAGAGATGCCAACCTGGGAGCGGGGGGGCCTCAGCAGTACTTC. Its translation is CSARDANLGAGGPQQYF.